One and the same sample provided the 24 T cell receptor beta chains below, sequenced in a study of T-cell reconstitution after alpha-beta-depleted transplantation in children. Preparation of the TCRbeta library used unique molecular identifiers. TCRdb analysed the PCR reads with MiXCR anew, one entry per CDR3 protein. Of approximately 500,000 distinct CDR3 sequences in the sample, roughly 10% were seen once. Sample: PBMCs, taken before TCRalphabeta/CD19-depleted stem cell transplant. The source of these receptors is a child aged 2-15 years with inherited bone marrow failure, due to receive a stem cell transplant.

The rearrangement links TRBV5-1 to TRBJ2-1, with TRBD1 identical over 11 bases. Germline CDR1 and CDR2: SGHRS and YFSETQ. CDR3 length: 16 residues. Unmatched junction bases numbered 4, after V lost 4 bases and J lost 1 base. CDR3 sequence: CASSGTGGTSYNEQFF. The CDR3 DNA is TGCGCCAGCAGCGGGACAGGGGGTACTTCCTACAATGAGCAGTTCTTC.

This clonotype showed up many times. CDR3 amino acids: CASSPGLAGGRVYNEQFF. CDR3 DNA sequence: TGTGCCAGCAGCCCCGGACTAGCGGGCGGTAGGGTTTACAATGAGCAGTTCTTC. The genes are TRBV6-2 or TRBV6-3 and TRBJ2-1, with 11 positions matching TRBD2. This CDR3 region has 18 residues. Germline trimming cut 6 bases from V and 4 bases from J; bases unmatched to any gene: 14. CDR1 MNHEY and CDR2 SVGEGT come from the germline V gene.

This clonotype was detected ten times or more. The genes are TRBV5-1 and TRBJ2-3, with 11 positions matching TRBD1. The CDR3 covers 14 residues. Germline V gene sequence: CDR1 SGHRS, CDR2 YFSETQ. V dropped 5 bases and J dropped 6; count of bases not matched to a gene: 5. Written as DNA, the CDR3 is TGCGCCAGCAGAAAGGACAGGGGGCATGATACGCAGTATTTT. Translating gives CASRKDRGHDTQYF.

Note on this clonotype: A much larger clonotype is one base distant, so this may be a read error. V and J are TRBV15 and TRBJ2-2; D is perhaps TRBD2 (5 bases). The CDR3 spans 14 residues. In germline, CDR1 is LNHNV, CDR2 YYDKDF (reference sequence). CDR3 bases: TGTGCCACCAGCAGAGATCTGTACACCGGGGAGCTGCTTTTT. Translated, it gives CATSRDLYTGELLF.

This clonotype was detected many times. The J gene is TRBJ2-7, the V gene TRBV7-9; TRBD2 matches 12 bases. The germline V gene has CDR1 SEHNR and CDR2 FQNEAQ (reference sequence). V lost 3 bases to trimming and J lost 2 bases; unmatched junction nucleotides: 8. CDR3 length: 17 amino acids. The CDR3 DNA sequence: TGTGCCAGCAGCTTGCCTCAGACTAGCGGGAGCCCCTACGAGCAGTACTTC. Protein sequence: CASSLPQTSGSPYEQYF.

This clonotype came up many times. CDR3 region: CASSPIGLGANVLTF. The CDR3 DNA is TGTGCCAGCAGTCCCATTGGGCTTGGGGCCAACGTCCTGACTTTC. This chain joins TRBV12-3 or TRBV12-4 and TRBJ2-6; D gene unclear. V was trimmed by 5 bases and J by 3 bases, leaving 11 bases between them. The CDR3 is 15 residues long.

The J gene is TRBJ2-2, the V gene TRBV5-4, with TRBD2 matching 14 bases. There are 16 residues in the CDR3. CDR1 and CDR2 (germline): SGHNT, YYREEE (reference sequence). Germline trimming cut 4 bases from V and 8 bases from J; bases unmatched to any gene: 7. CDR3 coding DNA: TGTGCCAGCAGCGCACCGGGACTAGCGGGAGCTGGGGAGCTGTTTTTT. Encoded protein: CASSAPGLAGAGELFF.

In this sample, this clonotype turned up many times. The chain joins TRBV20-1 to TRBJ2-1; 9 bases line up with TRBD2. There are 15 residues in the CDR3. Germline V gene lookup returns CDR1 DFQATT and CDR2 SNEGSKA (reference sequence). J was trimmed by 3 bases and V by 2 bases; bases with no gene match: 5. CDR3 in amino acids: CSARYGGRDYNEQFF. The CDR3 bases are TGCAGTGCTAGATACGGCGGGAGGGACTACAATGAGCAGTTCTTC.

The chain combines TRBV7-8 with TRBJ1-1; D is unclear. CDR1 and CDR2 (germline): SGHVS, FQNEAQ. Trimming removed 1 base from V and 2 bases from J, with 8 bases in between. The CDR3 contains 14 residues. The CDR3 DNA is TGTGCCAGCAGCTTAGACATTGGAAACACTGAAGCTTTCTTT. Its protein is CASSLDIGNTEAFF.

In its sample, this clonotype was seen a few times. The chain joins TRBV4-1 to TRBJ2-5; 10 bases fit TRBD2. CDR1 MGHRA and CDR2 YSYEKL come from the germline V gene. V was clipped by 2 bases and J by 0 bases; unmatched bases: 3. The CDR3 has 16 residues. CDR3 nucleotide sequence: TGCGCCAGCAGCCAACCGGGACTAGCGAACCAAGAGACCCAGTACTTC. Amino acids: CASSQPGLANQETQYF.

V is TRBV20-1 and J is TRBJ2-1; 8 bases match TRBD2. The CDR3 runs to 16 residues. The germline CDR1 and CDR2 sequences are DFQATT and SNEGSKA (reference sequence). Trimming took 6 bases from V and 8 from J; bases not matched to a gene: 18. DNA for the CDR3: TGCAGTGCCCCACAGGAGCGGGAGTTGAACGGCGATGAGCAGTTCTTC. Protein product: CSAPQERELNGDEQFF.

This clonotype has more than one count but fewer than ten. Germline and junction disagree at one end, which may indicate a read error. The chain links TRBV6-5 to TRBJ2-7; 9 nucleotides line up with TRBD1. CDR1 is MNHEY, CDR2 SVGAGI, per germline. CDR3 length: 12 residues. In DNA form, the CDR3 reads TGTGCCAGCAGTGGATCCCGGGACAGGGTGAACTTC. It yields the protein CASSGSRDRVNF.

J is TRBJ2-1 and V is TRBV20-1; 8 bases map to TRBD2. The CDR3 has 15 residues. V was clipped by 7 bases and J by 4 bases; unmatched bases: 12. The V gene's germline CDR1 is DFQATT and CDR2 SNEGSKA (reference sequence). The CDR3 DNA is TGCAGTGTGGCGGGAGGCTTCAGTGTTTACAATGAGCAGTTCTTC. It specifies CSVAGGFSVYNEQFF.

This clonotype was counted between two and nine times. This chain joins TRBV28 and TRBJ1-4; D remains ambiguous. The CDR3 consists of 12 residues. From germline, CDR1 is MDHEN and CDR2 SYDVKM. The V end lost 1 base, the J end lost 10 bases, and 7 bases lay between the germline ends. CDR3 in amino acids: CASSLSPGKLFF. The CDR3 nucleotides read TGTGCCAGCAGTTTATCCCCGGGAAAACTGTTTTTT.

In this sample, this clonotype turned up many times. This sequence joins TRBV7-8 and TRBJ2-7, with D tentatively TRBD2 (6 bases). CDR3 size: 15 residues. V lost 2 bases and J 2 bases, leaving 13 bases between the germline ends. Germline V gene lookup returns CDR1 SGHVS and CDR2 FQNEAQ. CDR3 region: CASSLLDSGAYEQYF. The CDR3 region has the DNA TGTGCCAGCAGCTTACTAGATAGCGGAGCCTACGAGCAGTACTTC.

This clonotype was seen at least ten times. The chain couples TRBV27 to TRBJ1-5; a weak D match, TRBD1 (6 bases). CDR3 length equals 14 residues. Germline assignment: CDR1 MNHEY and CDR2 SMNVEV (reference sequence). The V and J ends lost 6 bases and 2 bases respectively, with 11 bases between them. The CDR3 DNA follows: TGTGCCAGCAGACAGGGCTGGGGCAATCAGCCCCAGCATTTT. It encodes CASRQGWGNQPQHF.

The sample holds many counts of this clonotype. This CDR3 is CASSYGTGPNYEQYF. CDR3 coding DNA: TGTGCCAGCAGTTACGGGACAGGGCCAAACTACGAGCAGTACTTC. The V gene is TRBV6-5, the J gene TRBJ2-7, with 9 bases aligning to TRBD1. The CDR3 has 15 residues. Unmatched junction bases numbered 5, after V lost 2 bases and J lost 3 bases. The V gene's germline CDR1 is MNHEY and CDR2 SVGAGI.

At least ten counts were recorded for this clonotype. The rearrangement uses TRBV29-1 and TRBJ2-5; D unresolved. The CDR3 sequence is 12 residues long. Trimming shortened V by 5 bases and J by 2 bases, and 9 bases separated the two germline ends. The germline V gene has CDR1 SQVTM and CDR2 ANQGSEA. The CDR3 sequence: CSVPTEQETQYF. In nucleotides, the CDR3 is TGCAGCGTTCCCACGGAACAAGAGACCCAGTACTTC.

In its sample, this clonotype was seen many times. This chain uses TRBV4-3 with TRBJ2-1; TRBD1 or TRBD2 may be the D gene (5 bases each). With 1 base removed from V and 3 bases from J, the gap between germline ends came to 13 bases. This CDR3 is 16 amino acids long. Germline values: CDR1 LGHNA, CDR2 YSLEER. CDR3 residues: CASSQGDRYYYNEQFF. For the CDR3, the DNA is TGCGCCAGCAGCCAAGGGGACCGCTACTACTACAATGAGCAGTTCTTC.

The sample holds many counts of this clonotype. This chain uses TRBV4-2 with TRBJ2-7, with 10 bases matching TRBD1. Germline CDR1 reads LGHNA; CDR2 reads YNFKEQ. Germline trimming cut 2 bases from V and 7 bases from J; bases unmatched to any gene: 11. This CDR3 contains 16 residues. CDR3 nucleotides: TGTGCCAGCAGCCAACAGCTCGGGACAGGGGAAGAGGAGCAGTACTTC. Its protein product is CASSQQLGTGEEEQYF.

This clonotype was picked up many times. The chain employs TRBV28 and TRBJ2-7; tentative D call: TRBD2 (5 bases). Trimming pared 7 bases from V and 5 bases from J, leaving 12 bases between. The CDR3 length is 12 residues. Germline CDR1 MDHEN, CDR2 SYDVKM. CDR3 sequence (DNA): TGTGCCAGCAACCTCAGAGGGAACGAGCAGTACTTC. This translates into CASNLRGNEQYF.

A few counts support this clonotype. This CDR3 reads CASSMGGLYEQYF. The CDR3 DNA is TGTGCCAGTAGTATGGGGGGACTTTACGAGCAGTACTTC. The chain couples TRBV19 to TRBJ2-7; perhaps TRBD2 as D (6 bases). Trimming took off 3 bases at V and 4 bases at J, with 10 bases between the two ends. This CDR3 is built from 13 residues. CDR1 is LNHDA and CDR2 is SQIVND in the germline V gene (reference sequence). Full variable domain (rest looked up from reference TRBV19 and TRBJ2-7): DGGITQSPKYLFRKEGQNVTLSCEQNLNHDAMYWYRQDPGQGLRLIYYSQIVNDFQKGDIAEGYSVSREKKESFPLTVTSAQKNPTAFYLCASSMGGLYEQYFGPGTRLTVT.

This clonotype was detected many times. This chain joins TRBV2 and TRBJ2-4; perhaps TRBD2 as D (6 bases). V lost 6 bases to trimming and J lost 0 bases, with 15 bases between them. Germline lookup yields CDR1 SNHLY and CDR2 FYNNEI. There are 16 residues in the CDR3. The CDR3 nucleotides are TGTGCCAGCAGCCCCTCTGGGGGACTAGCCAAAAACATTCAGTACTTC. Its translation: CASSPSGGLAKNIQYF.

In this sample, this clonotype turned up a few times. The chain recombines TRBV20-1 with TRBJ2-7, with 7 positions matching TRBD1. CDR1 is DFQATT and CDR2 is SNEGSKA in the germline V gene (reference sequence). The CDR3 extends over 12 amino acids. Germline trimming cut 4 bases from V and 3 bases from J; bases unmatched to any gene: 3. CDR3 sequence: CSANRGNYEQYF. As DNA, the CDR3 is TGCAGTGCTAACAGGGGAAACTACGAGCAGTACTTC.